The T cell receptor beta chain under discussion was sequenced for a study of Ad26.COV2.S vaccination and SARS-CoV-2 variants (dated by TCRdb to the early 2020s). For the wider study: Sequencing of the TCRbeta repertoire served to evaluate the specificity and breadth of SARS-CoV-2-reactive T cell receptors following Ad26.COV2.S vaccination. The TCR-sequenced set comprised around 30 samples: about 19 Ad26.COV2.S vaccine recipients, 5 placebo recipients and 8 SARS-CoV-2 convalescent individuals.

As to this clone: Its specific antigen is unknown. No base quality information exists; no much larger clone differs at one position.

This specimen's time point label, interpreted: individuals recovered from natural SARS-CoV-2 infection. What the study reported, not specific to this receptor: Ad26.COV2.S recipients had higher spike-specific TCR breadth than placebo recipients (P = 0.0014). Vaccine and placebo recipients had similar non-spike TCR breadth, a finding consistent with the vaccine containing only spike. After vaccination, substantial breadth of spike-specific CD8+ and CD4+ T cell responses was reported. It was noted by the authors that total T cell responses may have been underestimated by the TCR breadth and depth analyses.

The immunoSEQ Assay was used to sequence TCRbeta CDR3 regions. After extraction, genomic DNA underwent amplification by bias-controlled multiplex PCR, followed by high-throughput sequencing. From the authors' description of their analysis: To quantify the absolute abundance of each unique TCRbeta CDR3 region, sequences were collapsed and filtered. T cell fraction was estimated by normalizing TCRbeta template counts to usable DNA, with usable DNA measured through amplification of reference genes found in all nucleated cells. Repertoire TCRs were annotated as SARS-CoV-2-specific by exact matching of V gene, CDR3 amino acid sequence and J gene to a known reactive TCR set. The reference SARS-CoV-2 TCR set was derived from MIRA and filtered for enrichment in COVID-19-positive ImmuneCODE repertoires, a step that removed public or cross-reactive TCRs. Drawing on the MIRA antigens, annotated TCRs were analysed further at the level of specific ORF or position within ORF. Breadth was defined as annotated unique rearrangements over total unique productive rearrangements; depth was the summed frequency of those rearrangements. Two-sided Wilcoxon rank-sum tests were used to compare TCR breadth between groups. The immuneACCESS repertoire file appears here via TCRdb, limited to in-frame rearrangements. These files lack a portion of the clones; in checked studies, under half of the deficit traces to unresolved V genes, and the cause of the others is not known. The DNA gave D and trimming, while V, J and clone size come from that table. In this sample the table shows about 350,000 clones, roughly 94% of which occur a single time. Together, the top ten hold about 3.9% of the sample.

The junction shows trimming of 0 bases on V and 0 bases on J, plus 9 bases between the germline ends. The germline V gene (reference sequence) sets CDR1 to LNHNV and CDR2 to YYDKDF. Spanning cysteine to phenylalanine, the CDR3 consists of 15 amino acids. CDR3 DNA only is kept here, 45 bases in frame from base 1. The sample in question was peripheral blood, obtained after recovery from COVID-19. This receptor chain uses TRBV15 and TRBJ2-7; the D gene is unclear. The origin of this receptor is a human donor who had recovered from COVID-19. The sequenced DNA is TGTGCCACCAGCAGAGAGGCTGACGGCTCCTACGAGCAGTACTTC. This translates into CATSREADGSYEQYF.